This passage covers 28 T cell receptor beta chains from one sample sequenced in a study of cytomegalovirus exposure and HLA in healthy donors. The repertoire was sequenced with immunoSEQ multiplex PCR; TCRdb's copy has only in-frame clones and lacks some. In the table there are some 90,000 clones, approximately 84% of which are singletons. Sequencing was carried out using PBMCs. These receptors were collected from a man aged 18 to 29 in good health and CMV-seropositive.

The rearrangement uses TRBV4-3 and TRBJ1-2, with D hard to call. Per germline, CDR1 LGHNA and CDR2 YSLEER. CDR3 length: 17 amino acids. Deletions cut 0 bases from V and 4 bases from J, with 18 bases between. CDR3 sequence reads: CASSQDNAAPGTYGYTF. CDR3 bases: TGCGCCAGCAGCCAAGATAACGCCGCACCAGGAACCTATGGCTACACCTTC.

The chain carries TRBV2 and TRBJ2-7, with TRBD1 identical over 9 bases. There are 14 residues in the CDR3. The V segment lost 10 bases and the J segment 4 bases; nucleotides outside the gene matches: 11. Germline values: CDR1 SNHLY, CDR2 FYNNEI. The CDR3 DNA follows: TGTGCCAACTCCCCGGGACAGGGAGGTTACGAGCAGTACTTC. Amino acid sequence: CANSPGQGGYEQYF.

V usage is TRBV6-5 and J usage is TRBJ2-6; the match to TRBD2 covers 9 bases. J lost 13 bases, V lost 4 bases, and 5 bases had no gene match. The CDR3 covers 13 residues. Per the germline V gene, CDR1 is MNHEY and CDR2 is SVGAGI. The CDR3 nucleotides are TGTGCCAGCAGTTCCACTAGCGGGCGAGTCCTGACTTTC. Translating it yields CASSSTSGRVLTF.

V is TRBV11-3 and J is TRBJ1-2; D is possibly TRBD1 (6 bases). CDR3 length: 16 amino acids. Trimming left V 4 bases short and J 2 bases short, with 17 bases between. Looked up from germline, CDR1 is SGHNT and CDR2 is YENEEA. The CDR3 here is CASSSTLTGLNYGYTF. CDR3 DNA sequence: TGTGCCAGCAGCTCAACTCTGACAGGTTTGAACTATGGCTACACCTTC.

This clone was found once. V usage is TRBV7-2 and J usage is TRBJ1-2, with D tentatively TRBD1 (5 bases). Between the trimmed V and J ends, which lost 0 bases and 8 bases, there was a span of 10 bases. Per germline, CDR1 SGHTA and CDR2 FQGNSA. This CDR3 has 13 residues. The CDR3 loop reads CASSLASGSGYTF. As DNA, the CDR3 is TGTGCCAGCAGCTTAGCTTCAGGGTCCGGCTACACCTTC.

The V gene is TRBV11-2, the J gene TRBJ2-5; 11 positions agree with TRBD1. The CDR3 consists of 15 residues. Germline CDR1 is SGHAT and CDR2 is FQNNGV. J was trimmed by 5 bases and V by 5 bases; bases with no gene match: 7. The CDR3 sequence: CASSARTGGIETQYF. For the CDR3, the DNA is TGTGCCAGCAGCGCCCGGACAGGGGGCATTGAGACCCAGTACTTC.

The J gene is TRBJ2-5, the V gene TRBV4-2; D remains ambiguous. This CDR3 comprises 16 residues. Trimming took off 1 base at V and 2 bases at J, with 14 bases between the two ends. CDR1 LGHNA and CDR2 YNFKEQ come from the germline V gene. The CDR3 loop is CASSQVLVDSQETQYF. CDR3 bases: TGTGCCAGCAGCCAAGTACTGGTAGACTCACAAGAGACCCAGTACTTC.

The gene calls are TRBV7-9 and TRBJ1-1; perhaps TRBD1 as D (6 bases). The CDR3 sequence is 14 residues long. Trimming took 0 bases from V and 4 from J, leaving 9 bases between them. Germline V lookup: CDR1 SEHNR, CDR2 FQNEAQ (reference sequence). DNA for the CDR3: TGTGCCAGCAGCTTAGCGGGGGGGCTCACTGAAGCTTTCTTT. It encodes CASSLAGGLTEAFF.

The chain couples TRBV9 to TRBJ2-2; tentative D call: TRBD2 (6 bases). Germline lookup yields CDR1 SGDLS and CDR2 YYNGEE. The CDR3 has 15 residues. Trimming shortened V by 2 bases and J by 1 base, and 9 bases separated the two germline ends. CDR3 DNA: TGTGCCAGCAGCGTTGGAGGGAGGAACACCGGGGAGCTGTTTTTT. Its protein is CASSVGGRNTGELFF.

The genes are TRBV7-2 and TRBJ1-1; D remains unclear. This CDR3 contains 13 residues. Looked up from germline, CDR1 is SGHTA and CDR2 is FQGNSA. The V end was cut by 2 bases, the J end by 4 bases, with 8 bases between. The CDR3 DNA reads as TGTGCCAGCAGCTTATCGACTGCCACTGAAGCTTTCTTT. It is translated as CASSLSTATEAFF.

CDR3 bases: TGTGCCAGCAGTTACTCTGAGAGCACAGATACGCAGTATTTT. Translated, it gives CASSYSESTDTQYF. The chain has TRBV6-5 and TRBJ2-3; D remains ambiguous. There are 14 residues in the CDR3. The V gene's germline CDR1 is MNHEY and CDR2 SVGAGI. V was pared by 0 bases and J by 0 bases, with 4 bases between.

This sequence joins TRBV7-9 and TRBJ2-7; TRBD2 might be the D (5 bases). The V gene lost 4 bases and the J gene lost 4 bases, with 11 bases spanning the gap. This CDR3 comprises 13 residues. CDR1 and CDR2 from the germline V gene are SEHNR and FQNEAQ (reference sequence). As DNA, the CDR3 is TGTGCCAGCAGCTATTCACGGGGTTACGAGCAGTACTTC. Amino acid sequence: CASSYSRGYEQYF.

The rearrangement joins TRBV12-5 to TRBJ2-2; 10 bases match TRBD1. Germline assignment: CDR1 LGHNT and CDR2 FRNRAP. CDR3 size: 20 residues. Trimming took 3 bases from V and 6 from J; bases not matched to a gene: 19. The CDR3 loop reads CASGFILRTGGREPAGELFF. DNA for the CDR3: TGTGCTAGTGGTTTCATACTCCGGACAGGGGGGCGAGAACCCGCCGGGGAGCTGTTTTTT.

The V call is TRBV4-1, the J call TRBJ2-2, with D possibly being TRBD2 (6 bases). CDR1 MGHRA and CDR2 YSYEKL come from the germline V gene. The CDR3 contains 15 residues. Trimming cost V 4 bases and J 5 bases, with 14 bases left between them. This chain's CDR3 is CASSPRDSGTGELFF. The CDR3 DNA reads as TGCGCCAGCAGCCCCCGGGACTCAGGTACCGGGGAGCTGTTTTTT.

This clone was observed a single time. CDR3 protein: CASSLAGGYYEQYF. CDR3 nucleotides: TGTGCCAGCAGTTTAGCGGGAGGCTACTACGAGCAGTACTTC. The chain joins TRBV27 to TRBJ2-7; 8 bases map to TRBD2. The germline CDR1 and CDR2 sequences are MNHEY and SMNVEV (reference sequence). The CDR3 loop spans 14 amino acids. V gave up 2 bases and J gave up 3 bases; unmatched junction bases: 3.

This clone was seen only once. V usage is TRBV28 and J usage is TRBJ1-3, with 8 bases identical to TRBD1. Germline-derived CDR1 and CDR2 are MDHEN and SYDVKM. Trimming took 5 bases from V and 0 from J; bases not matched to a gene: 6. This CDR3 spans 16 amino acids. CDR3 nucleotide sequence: TGTGCCAGCAGTCCGCCGGGACAGGTCTCTGGAAACACCATATATTTT. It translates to CASSPPGQVSGNTIYF.

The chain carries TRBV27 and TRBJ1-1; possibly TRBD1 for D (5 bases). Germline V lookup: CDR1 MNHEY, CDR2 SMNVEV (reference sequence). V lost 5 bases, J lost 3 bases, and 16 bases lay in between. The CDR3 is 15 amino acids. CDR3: CASSANWRGHTEAFF. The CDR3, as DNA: TGTGCCAGCAGTGCCAACTGGAGGGGTCACACTGAAGCTTTCTTT.

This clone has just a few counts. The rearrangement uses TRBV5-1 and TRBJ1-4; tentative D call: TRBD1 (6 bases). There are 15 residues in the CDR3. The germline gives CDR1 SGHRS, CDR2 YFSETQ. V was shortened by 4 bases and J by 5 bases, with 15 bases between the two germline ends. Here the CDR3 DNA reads TGCGCCAGCAGCCTATTCAGGGGAAGGAATGAAAAACTGTTTTTT. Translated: CASSLFRGRNEKLFF.

The CDR3 region has the DNA TGTGCCAGCAGTTTATACCCTTCGGGAGGACCCTACAATGAGCAGTTCTTC. It encodes CASSLYPSGGPYNEQFF. The chain joins TRBV28 to TRBJ2-1; 7 nucleotides match TRBD2. Germline V CDR1 and CDR2: MDHEN, SYDVKM. The CDR3 has 17 residues. V was pared by 1 base and J by 2 bases, with 8 bases of the junction left unmatched.

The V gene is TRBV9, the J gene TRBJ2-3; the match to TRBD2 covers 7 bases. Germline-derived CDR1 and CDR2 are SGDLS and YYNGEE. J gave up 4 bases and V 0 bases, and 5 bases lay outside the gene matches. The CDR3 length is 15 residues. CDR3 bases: TGTGCCAGCAGCGTAGGGGCGGGAGACGCAGATACGCAGTATTTT. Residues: CASSVGAGDADTQYF.

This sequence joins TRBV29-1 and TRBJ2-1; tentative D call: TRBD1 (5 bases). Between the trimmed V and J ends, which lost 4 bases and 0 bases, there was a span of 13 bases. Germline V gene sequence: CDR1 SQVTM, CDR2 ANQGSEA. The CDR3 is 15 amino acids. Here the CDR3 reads CSVVPGQSSYNEQFF. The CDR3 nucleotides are TGCAGCGTTGTACCAGGGCAGAGCTCCTACAATGAGCAGTTCTTC.

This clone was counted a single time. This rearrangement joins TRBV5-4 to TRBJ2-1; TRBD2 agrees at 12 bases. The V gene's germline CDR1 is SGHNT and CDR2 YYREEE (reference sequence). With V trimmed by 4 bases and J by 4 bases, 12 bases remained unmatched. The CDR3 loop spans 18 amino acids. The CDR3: CASSPGTSGLTGYNEQFF. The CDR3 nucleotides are TGTGCCAGCAGCCCAGGGACTAGCGGGTTGACAGGGTACAATGAGCAGTTCTTC.

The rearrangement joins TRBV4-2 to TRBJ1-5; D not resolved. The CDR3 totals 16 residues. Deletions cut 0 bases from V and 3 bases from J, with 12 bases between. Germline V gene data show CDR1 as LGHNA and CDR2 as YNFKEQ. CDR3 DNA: TGTGCCAGCAGCCAAGATCTCGACATCCCCAATCAGCCCCAGCATTTT. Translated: CASSQDLDIPNQPQHF.

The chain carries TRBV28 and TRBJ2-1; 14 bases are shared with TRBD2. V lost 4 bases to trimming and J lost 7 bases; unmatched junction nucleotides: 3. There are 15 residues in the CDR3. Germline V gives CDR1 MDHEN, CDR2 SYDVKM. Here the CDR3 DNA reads TGTGCCAGCAGTTCCGGGACTAGCGGGAGTAATGAGCAGTTCTTC. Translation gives CASSSGTSGSNEQFF.

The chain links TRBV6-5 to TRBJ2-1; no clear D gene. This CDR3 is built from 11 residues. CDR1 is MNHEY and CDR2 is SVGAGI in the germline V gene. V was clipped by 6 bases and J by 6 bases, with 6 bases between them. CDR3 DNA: TGTGCCAGCAGGCGTACCAATGAGCAGTTCTTC. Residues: CASRRTNEQFF.

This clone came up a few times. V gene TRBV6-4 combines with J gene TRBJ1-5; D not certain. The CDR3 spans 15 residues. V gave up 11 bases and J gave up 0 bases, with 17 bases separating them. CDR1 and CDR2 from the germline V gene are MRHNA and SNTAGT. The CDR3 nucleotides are TGTGCCGCTACCCCGGCAGGCTATAGCAATCAGCCCCAGCATTTT. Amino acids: CAATPAGYSNQPQHF.

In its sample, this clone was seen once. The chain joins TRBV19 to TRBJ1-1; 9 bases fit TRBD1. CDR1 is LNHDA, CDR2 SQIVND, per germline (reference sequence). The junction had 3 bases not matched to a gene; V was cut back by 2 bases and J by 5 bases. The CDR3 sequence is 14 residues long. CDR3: CASSINRGLTEAFF. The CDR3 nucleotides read TGTGCCAGTAGTATAAACAGGGGGCTTACTGAAGCTTTCTTT.

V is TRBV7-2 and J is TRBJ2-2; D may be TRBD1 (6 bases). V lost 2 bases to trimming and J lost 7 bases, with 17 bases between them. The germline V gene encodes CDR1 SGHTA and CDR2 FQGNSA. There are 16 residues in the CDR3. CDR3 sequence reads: CASSLPNTGSGGELFF. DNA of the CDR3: TGTGCCAGCAGCTTACCCAATACAGGGTCCGGCGGGGAGCTGTTTTTT. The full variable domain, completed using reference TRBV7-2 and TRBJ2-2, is GAGVSQSPSNKVTEKGKDVELRCDPISGHTALYWYRQSLGQGLEFLIYFQGNSAPDKSGLPSDRFSAERTGGSVSTLTIQRTQQEDSAVYLCASSLPNTGSGGELFFGEGSRLTVL.